These 31 T cell receptor beta chains were sequenced from one sample in a study of OX40 agonist ivuxolimab in advanced cancers. This table comes from immunoSEQ multiplex PCR, and its TCRdb copy is limited to in-frame clones, with some not included. The sample shows about 41,000 clones, about nine tenths of them seen only once. Specimen: CD4+ or CD8+ T cells sorted from blood, collected in a trial of the OX40 agonist ivuxolimab. Every receptor here comes from an adult with an advanced solid tumor such as melanoma, head and neck, liver or kidney cancer.

The chain carries TRBV11-2 and TRBJ2-2; D unresolved. The CDR3 has 16 residues. V lost 2 bases and J 5 bases, leaving 15 bases between the germline ends. Per the germline V gene, CDR1 is SGHAT and CDR2 is FQNNGV. In DNA, the CDR3 is TGTGCCAGCAGCTTACATGGCGGAGCTGGGACCGGGGAGCTGTTTTTT. It codes for CASSLHGGAGTGELFF. Complete variable domain (other parts from reference TRBV11-2 and TRBJ2-2): EAGVAQSPRYKIIEKRQSVAFWCNPISGHATLYWYQQILGQGPKLLIQFQNNGVVDDSQLPKDRFSAERLKGVDSTLKIQPAKLEDSAVYLCASSLHGGAGTGELFFGEGSRLTVL.

In this sample, this clone turned up a few times. The chain has TRBV28 and TRBJ2-1; perhaps TRBD2 as D (5 bases). The CDR3 has 18 amino acids. CDR1 and CDR2 from the germline V gene are MDHEN and SYDVKM. The V end lost 2 bases, the J end lost 3 bases, and 20 bases lay between the germline ends. DNA for the CDR3: TGTGCCAGCAGTTTAGCGGACTCTAAGCGGACGGGCTACAATGAGCAGTTCTTC. Translated: CASSLADSKRTGYNEQFF.

The chain uses TRBV9 and TRBJ2-3, with D tentatively TRBD2 (5 bases). Trimming shortened V by 4 bases and J by 0 bases, and 12 bases separated the two germline ends. In germline, CDR1 is SGDLS, CDR2 YYNGEE. This CDR3 contains 15 residues. The CDR3 sequence: CASSPPRGSTDTQYF. The CDR3 bases are TGTGCCAGCAGCCCCCCCAGAGGGAGCACAGATACGCAGTATTTT.

The rearrangement joins TRBV28 to TRBJ2-7; possibly TRBD1 for D (5 bases). Germline V gives CDR1 MDHEN, CDR2 SYDVKM. The V and J ends lost 8 bases and 3 bases respectively, with 17 bases between them. This CDR3 spans 14 amino acids. CDR3 nucleotides: TGTGCCAGCGTAACATGGGGCAGGGACTACGAGCAGTACTTC. This sequence encodes CASVTWGRDYEQYF.

The chain is built from TRBV7-2 and TRBJ2-7; 7 bases fit TRBD2. This CDR3 has 13 residues. Germline V gene data show CDR1 as SGHTA and CDR2 as FQGNSA. J lost 4 bases, V lost 5 bases, and 5 bases had no gene match. CDR3 in DNA: TGTGCCAGCAGCGAAACTAGCGAATACGAGCAGTACTTC. Encoded protein: CASSETSEYEQYF. Full variable domain (remainder filled in from reference TRBV7-2 and TRBJ2-7): GAGVSQSPSNKVTEKGKDVELRCDPISGHTALYWYRQSLGQGLEFLIYFQGNSAPDKSGLPSDRFSAERTGGSVSTLTIQRTQQEDSAVYLCASSETSEYEQYFGPGTRLTVT.

The rearrangement links TRBV9 to TRBJ2-3, with D tentatively TRBD1 or TRBD2 (6 bases each). The germline V and J ends were trimmed by 0 bases and 6 bases, with 11 bases remaining between them. The V gene's germline CDR1 is SGDLS and CDR2 YYNGEE. The CDR3 is 14 amino acids. The CDR3 DNA reads TGTGCCAGCAGCGTAGGGGGGGCGTCGGATACGCAGTATTTT. Translated, it gives CASSVGGASDTQYF.

This clone appeared a single time. The gene calls are TRBV27 and TRBJ2-1, with TRBD2 identical over 11 bases. The CDR3 runs to 15 residues. Losses at the gene ends were 8 bases for V and 7 bases for J; bases not matched to a gene: 10. The V gene's germline CDR1 is MNHEY and CDR2 SMNVEV (reference sequence). The CDR3 is CASELQASGRNEQFF. DNA of the CDR3: TGTGCCAGCGAGTTGCAGGCTAGCGGGAGGAATGAGCAGTTCTTC.

This clone was observed a single time. The chain couples TRBV5-5 to TRBJ2-7, with a possible D match to TRBD1 (7 bases). V lost 3 bases and J lost 4, with 11 bases in between. The CDR3 spans 13 residues. CDR1 and CDR2 (germline): SGHKS, YYEKEE (reference sequence). This CDR3 is CASSYPGGYEQYF. The DNA for the CDR3 is TGTGCCAGCAGCTACCCAGGGGGGTACGAGCAGTACTTC.

This clone was seen a few times. The chain uses TRBV5-5 and TRBJ2-7, with a possible D match to TRBD2 (6 bases). Germline V gene data show CDR1 as SGHKS and CDR2 as YYEKEE (reference sequence). The CDR3 is made up of 13 amino acids. V was clipped by 1 base and J by 5 bases, with 10 bases between them. CDR3 coding DNA: TGTGCCAGCAGCTTGTGGGAGGTCCACGAGCAGTACTTC. Protein: CASSLWEVHEQYF.

The J gene is TRBJ1-1, the V gene TRBV27; 8 bases map to TRBD1. The trim removed 5 bases at V and 6 bases at J, leaving 14 bases unmatched. Germline V gene data show CDR1 as MNHEY and CDR2 as SMNVEV (reference sequence). The CDR3 sequence is 16 residues long. CDR3 residues: CASSTRDRKGYPEAFF. The CDR3 DNA reads TGTGCCAGCAGTACCCGGGACAGGAAGGGGTACCCTGAAGCTTTCTTT.

This chain uses TRBV19 with TRBJ1-1; no clear D gene. Between the trimmed V and J ends, which lost 5 bases and 1 base, there was a span of 14 bases. This CDR3 region has 15 residues. Germline V CDR1 and CDR2: LNHDA, SQIVND (reference sequence). CDR3 region: CASSLGVWGNTEAFF. The DNA of the CDR3 is TGTGCCAGTAGTCTGGGTGTTTGGGGGAACACTGAAGCTTTCTTT.

The rearrangement links TRBV27 to TRBJ2-1, with TRBD2 matching over 10 bases. Germline CDR1 reads MNHEY; CDR2 reads SMNVEV (reference sequence). There are 17 residues in the CDR3. Unmatched junction bases numbered 8, after V lost 1 base and J lost 5 bases. For the CDR3, the DNA is TGTGCCAGCAGTTTATTTTTTCTAGCGGGAGATAACAATGAGCAGTTCTTC. Protein: CASSLFFLAGDNNEQFF.

About this clone: A read error may produce the germline difference seen at one junction end. The chain combines TRBV15 with TRBJ2-1, with a tentative D call TRBD2 (6 bases). The CDR3 is made up of 17 amino acids. Germline assignment: CDR1 LNHNV and CDR2 YYDKDF (reference sequence). The CDR3 sequence: CVTSRDGRRGLYNEQFF. CDR3 sequence (DNA): TGTGTCACCAGCAGAGATGGGCGGCGGGGTCTTTACAATGAGCAGTTCTTC.

The V call is TRBV6-4, the J call TRBJ2-1, with D tentatively TRBD2 (5 bases). The V end was cut by 2 bases, the J end by 9 bases, with 11 bases between. Germline V gene lookup returns CDR1 MRHNA and CDR2 SNTAGT. The CDR3 runs 13 residues. In DNA, the CDR3 is TGTGCCAGCAGTGACAGGGCTAGCCGTGAGCAGTTCTTC. This codes for CASSDRASREQFF.

The chain employs TRBV13 and TRBJ2-7; D remains unclear. Germline CDR1 reads PRHDT; CDR2 reads FYEKMQ (reference sequence). The CDR3 has 12 residues. V dropped 5 bases and J dropped 3 bases, with 8 bases sitting between them. The CDR3 bases are TGTGCCAGCAGCCCGGGTGGCTACGAGCAGTACTTC. This translates into CASSPGGYEQYF.

A single count supports this clone. This sequence joins TRBV15 and TRBJ2-1, with D possibly TRBD1 on 5 matching bases. The V end was cut by 2 bases, the J end by 9 bases, with 11 bases between. Per the germline V gene, CDR1 is LNHNV and CDR2 is YYDKDF (reference sequence). This CDR3 spans 13 amino acids. CDR3 region: CATSRNKQGEQFF. The CDR3 nucleotides are TGTGCCACCAGCAGAAACAAGCAGGGTGAGCAGTTCTTC.

The chain carries TRBV5-1 and TRBJ2-7; the D gene is possibly TRBD1 (6 bases). V was pared by 3 bases and J by 0 bases, with 13 bases between. The CDR3 loop spans 15 amino acids. Germline-derived CDR1 and CDR2 are SGHRS and YFSETQ. The CDR3 here is CASSSPTGLSYEQYF. CDR3 coding DNA: TGCGCCAGCAGCTCCCCGACAGGCCTCTCCTACGAGCAGTACTTC.

J is TRBJ1-5 and V is TRBV7-8; a possible D gene is TRBD1 (6 bases). Germline CDR1 SGHVS, CDR2 FQNEAQ. CDR3 size: 16 residues. Trimming shortened V by 5 bases and J by 7 bases, and 21 bases separated the two germline ends. Here the CDR3 reads CASSPRTTGSRQPQHF. The CDR3 DNA reads as TGTGCCAGCAGCCCTCGGACTACAGGGTCAAGACAGCCCCAGCATTTT. Drawing the rest from reference TRBV7-8 and TRBJ1-5, the complete variable domain is GAGVSQSPRYKVAKRGQDVALRCDPISGHVSLFWYQQALGQGPEFLTYFQNEAQLDKSGLPSDRFFAERPEGSVSTLKIQRTQQEDSAVYLCASSPRTTGSRQPQHFGDGTRLSIL.

The chain combines TRBV28 with TRBJ2-1, with D hard to call. The CDR3 consists of 14 residues. The germline V gene encodes CDR1 MDHEN and CDR2 SYDVKM. V was trimmed by 6 bases and J by 5 bases, leaving 14 bases between them. This CDR3 is CASSLLTPDNEQFF. In DNA form, the CDR3 reads TGTGCCAGCAGCCTTCTCACACCTGACAATGAGCAGTTCTTC.

For the CDR3, the DNA is TGTGCCAGTAGAACAGGGACAGATACGCAGTATTTT. It is translated as CASRTGTDTQYF. The chain links TRBV28 to TRBJ2-3; D is perhaps TRBD1 (6 bases). CDR3 length equals 12 residues. V lost 9 bases and J 3 bases, leaving 10 bases between the germline ends. Germline V gene sequence: CDR1 MDHEN, CDR2 SYDVKM.

The chain has TRBV5-1 and TRBJ2-7; a possible D gene is TRBD2 (6 bases). This CDR3 comprises 12 residues. Germline V gene data show CDR1 as SGHRS and CDR2 as YFSETQ. V lost 1 base and J 5 bases, leaving 7 bases between the germline ends. CDR3 region: CASSLWGDEQYF. The CDR3 coding sequence is TGCGCCAGCAGCTTGTGGGGGGACGAGCAGTACTTC.

The V call is TRBV7-9, the J call TRBJ2-7; TRBD1 is a possible D gene (5 bases). Germline V gene sequence: CDR1 SEHNR, CDR2 FQNEAQ (reference sequence). Trimming left V 3 bases short and J 2 bases short, with 11 bases between. This CDR3 is built from 14 residues. CDR3 bases: TGTGCCAGCAGCTTCCCAGGGCCGGCCTACGAGCAGTACTTC. Translating gives CASSFPGPAYEQYF.

Here the CDR3 DNA reads TGTGCCAGCAGCTTAGAGGGGGGTACTGGAAACACCATATATTTT. Its translation: CASSLEGGTGNTIYF. This sequence joins TRBV7-8 and TRBJ1-3; D is perhaps TRBD1 (6 bases). Germline V gene lookup returns CDR1 SGHVS and CDR2 FQNEAQ. V was clipped by 1 base and J by 2 bases, with 9 bases between them. The CDR3 extends over 15 amino acids.

Only a few counts were recorded for this clone. CDR3 region: CASSGGDRGTEKLFF. In nucleotides, the CDR3 is TGTGCCAGCAGCGGGGGGGACAGGGGGACAGAAAAACTGTTTTTT. The genes are TRBV28 and TRBJ1-4; TRBD1 matches at 11 bases. CDR1 is MDHEN, CDR2 SYDVKM, per germline. The CDR3 extends over 15 amino acids. With V trimmed by 6 bases and J by 8 bases, 8 bases remained unmatched.

The rearrangement links TRBV9 to TRBJ1-2; TRBD1 matches at 7 bases. CDR3 length: 15 amino acids. CDR1 and CDR2 from the germline V gene are SGDLS and YYNGEE. Trimming took 4 bases from V and 3 from J; bases not matched to a gene: 9. The CDR3 here is CASSPQGTEYYGYTF. In nucleotides, the CDR3 is TGTGCCAGCAGCCCCCAAGGGACAGAATACTATGGCTACACCTTC.

The V and J genes are TRBV7-9 and TRBJ2-1; TRBD2 aligns across 8 bases. The germline gives CDR1 SEHNR, CDR2 FQNEAQ (reference sequence). This CDR3 spans 15 amino acids. V was pared by 6 bases and J by 4 bases, with 8 bases of the junction left unmatched. CDR3 DNA sequence: TGTGCCAGCAGTCACCGGGGGGGACTTTACAATGAGCAGTTCTTC. This gives the protein CASSHRGGLYNEQFF.

The V gene is TRBV27, the J gene TRBJ2-1; possibly TRBD1 or TRBD2 for D (6 bases each). Trimming took 7 bases from V and 6 from J, leaving 13 bases between them. The CDR3 covers 13 residues. In germline, CDR1 is MNHEY, CDR2 SMNVEV (reference sequence). The CDR3 protein is CASTIGGSNEQFF. The CDR3 DNA reads TGTGCCAGCACCATAGGGGGGTCCAATGAGCAGTTCTTC.

The genes are TRBV7-6 and TRBJ2-1; D perhaps matches TRBD2 (5 bases). The CDR3 extends over 15 amino acids. Trimming shortened V by 5 bases and J by 1 base, and 12 bases separated the two germline ends. Germline CDR1 is SGHVS and CDR2 is FNYEAQ. The CDR3 sequence is CASSLLEGSYNEQFF. CDR3 DNA: TGTGCCAGCAGCCTTTTAGAGGGTTCCTACAATGAGCAGTTCTTC.

This clone is categorized as medium-sized. The chain links TRBV19 to TRBJ2-6, with D tentatively TRBD2 (5 bases). V lost 2 bases and J 3 bases, leaving 11 bases between the germline ends. CDR3 size: 16 residues. CDR1 is LNHDA, CDR2 SQIVND, per germline (reference sequence). CDR3 amino acids: CASSISGLYGANVLTF. The CDR3 DNA sequence: TGTGCCAGTAGTATAAGCGGATTATATGGGGCCAACGTCCTGACTTTC.

V and J are TRBV30 and TRBJ2-2; 7 nucleotides agree with TRBD2. V shed 0 bases and J 2 bases; nucleotides not matched to a gene: 6. The CDR3 extends over 16 amino acids. Looked up from germline, CDR1 is GTSNPN and CDR2 is SVGIG (reference sequence). CDR3 in amino acids: CAWSVEIAGNTGELFF. The CDR3, as DNA: TGTGCCTGGAGTGTGGAAATAGCGGGTAACACCGGGGAGCTGTTTTTT.

The chain employs TRBV5-4 and TRBJ1-2, with 7 positions matching TRBD1. The CDR3 length is 13 residues. Germline CDR1 SGHNT, CDR2 YYREEE (reference sequence). V dropped 4 bases and J dropped 8; count of bases not matched to a gene: 8. Written as DNA, the CDR3 is TGTGCCAGCAGCCTGACAGGGTTGGAGGGCTACACCTTC. Amino acid sequence: CASSLTGLEGYTF.